Below, 15 T cell receptor beta chains from the same sample are listed, as sequenced in a study of CD8 T cells in ankylosing spondylitis. Overall study results and limits: A TCR beta motif made of several highly homologous variants seemed typical of ankylosing spondylitis blood.

These TCRs are of unknown antigen specificity. TCRdb processed the 5' RACE reads anew with MiXCR; each CDR3 protein has one entry. The sample lists 700,000 to 850,000 distinct CDR3 sequences; over 9.5% were seen once. The specimen sequenced was blood, either unsorted or a sorted T cell fraction (not recorded which). The receptor source for this set is a male donor with ankylosing spondylitis.

This clonotype was observed at least ten times. The rearrangement uses TRBV29-1 and TRBJ2-2; 12 bases are a match to TRBD2. The CDR3 spans 14 residues. V was pared by 7 bases and J by 3 bases, with 3 bases of the junction left unmatched. The germline V gene encodes CDR1 SQVTM and CDR2 ANQGSEA. CDR3 residues: CSGGLAGYTGELFF. The CDR3 coding sequence is TGCAGCGGTGGACTAGCGGGATACACCGGGGAGCTGTTTTTT.

The rearrangement joins TRBV4-2 to TRBJ2-1; 10 bases map to TRBD2. The CDR3 is made up of 18 amino acids. Germline-derived CDR1 and CDR2 are LGHNA and YNFKEQ. The J segment lost 2 bases and the V segment lost 3 bases, leaving 10 bases of the junction unmatched. DNA of the CDR3: TGTGCCAGCAGCCACTCCGGCAGCGGGAGGGCCACCTACAATGAGCAGTTCTTC. Its protein product is CASSHSGSGRATYNEQFF.

This clonotype showed up just a few times. The chain recombines TRBV5-1 with TRBJ2-3, with 10 bases that match TRBD2. The CDR3 is made up of 16 amino acids. CDR1 and CDR2 (germline): SGHRS, YFSETQ. V was clipped by 0 bases and J by 8 bases; unmatched bases: 9. CDR3: CASSLVTSGVDGTQYF. CDR3 nucleotide sequence: TGCGCCAGCAGCTTGGTAACTAGCGGGGTCGATGGTACGCAGTATTTT.

The chain employs TRBV20-1 and TRBJ2-7; a possible D gene is TRBD2 (7 bases). This CDR3 has 16 amino acids. The V end was cut by 5 bases, the J end by 0 bases, with 20 bases between. Germline CDR1 is DFQATT and CDR2 is SNEGSKA (reference sequence). The CDR3 here is CSAARTRGGYSYEQYF. As DNA, the CDR3 is TGCAGTGCTGCCAGGACAAGGGGGGGGTACTCCTACGAGCAGTACTTC.

This clonotype has a handful of counts. The chain joins TRBV10-1 to TRBJ2-7; D remains unclear. Germline loops: CDR1 WNHNN, CDR2 SYGVQD (reference sequence). This CDR3 is 14 amino acids long. Trimming pared 0 bases from V and 4 bases from J, leaving 10 bases between. DNA for the CDR3: TGCGCCAGCAGTGAGTCCGTTCAAGGGTACGAGCAGTACTTC. Translation gives CASSESVQGYEQYF.

This clonotype was recorded a few times. The V call is TRBV20-1, the J call TRBJ2-5, with a weak D call TRBD2 (6 bases). Germline CDR1 reads DFQATT; CDR2 reads SNEGSKA (reference sequence). This CDR3 has 13 residues. Trimming took off 3 bases at V and 5 bases at J, with 13 bases between the two ends. CDR3 residues: CSARGLSGETQYF. In DNA, the CDR3 is TGCAGTGCTAGGGGACTTTCGGGGGAGACCCAGTACTTC.

The chain carries TRBV12-3 or TRBV12-4 and TRBJ2-2; 11 bases agree with TRBD2. Unmatched junction bases numbered 7, after V lost 6 bases and J lost 1 base. This CDR3 is 17 amino acids long. The CDR3 spells CASRDLTSGRNTGELFF. The CDR3 DNA reads TGTGCCAGCAGGGACCTCACTAGCGGGAGGAACACCGGGGAGCTGTTTTTT.

The chain employs TRBV10-2 and TRBJ2-7, with D possibly being TRBD1 (5 bases). The germline V gene encodes CDR1 WSHSY and CDR2 SAAADI. The CDR3 loop spans 15 amino acids. V was trimmed by 3 bases and J by 5 bases, leaving 17 bases between them. CDR3 loop: CASSDWGRRSDEQYF. DNA for the CDR3: TGCGCCAGCAGTGACTGGGGCCGACGTTCAGACGAGCAGTACTTC.

The sample holds one count of this clonotype. The gene calls are TRBV20-1 and TRBJ1-1; unclear D gene. Trimming shortened V by 7 bases and J by 4 bases, and 13 bases separated the two germline ends. CDR1 and CDR2 (germline): DFQATT, SNEGSKA (reference sequence). This CDR3 has 12 residues. The CDR3 region is CSGVEGTTEAFF. DNA for the CDR3: TGCAGTGGGGTGGAGGGAACCACTGAAGCTTTCTTT.

The chain combines TRBV24-1 with TRBJ2-5; 8 bases are shared with TRBD1. The J segment lost 5 bases and the V segment lost 5 bases, leaving 12 bases of the junction unmatched. The CDR3 sequence is 16 residues long. CDR1 and CDR2 (germline): KGHDR, SFDVKD. CDR3 sequence reads: CATSGVTGDLGETQYF. CDR3 sequence (DNA): TGTGCCACCAGTGGAGTGACAGGGGATTTAGGGGAGACCCAGTACTTC.

This chain links TRBV12-3 or TRBV12-4 with TRBJ1-1, with D perhaps matching TRBD1 (6 bases). This CDR3 region has 12 residues. V was pared by 3 bases and J by 7 bases, with 9 bases between. CDR3 sequence (DNA): TGTGCCAGCAGTTTCGGACAGCTTGAAGCTTTCTTT. Protein sequence: CASSFGQLEAFF.

This clonotype was found many times. Here the CDR3 reads CASSTAENQPQHF. CDR3 bases: TGTGCCAGCAGCACCGCGGAGAATCAGCCCCAGCATTTT. This chain connects TRBV9 to TRBJ1-5; D is ambiguous. The length of the CDR3 is 13 residues. Between the trimmed V and J ends, which lost 4 bases and 4 bases, there was a span of 9 bases. The germline CDR1 and CDR2 sequences are SGDLS and YYNGEE. The variable domain in full, completed from reference TRBV9 and TRBJ1-5, reads DSGVTQTPKHLITATGQRVTLRCSPRSGDLSVYWYQQSLDQGLQFLIQYYNGEERAKGNILERFSAQQFPDLHSELNLSSLELGDSALYFCASSTAENQPQHFGDGTRLSIL.

There are a few counts of this clonotype. The V and J genes are TRBV6-5 and TRBJ2-7; 9 nucleotides align to TRBD2. Looked up from germline, CDR1 is MNHEY and CDR2 is SVGAGI. The CDR3 covers 16 residues. The ends lost 0 bases at V and 2 bases at J; junction bases unmatched: 5. The CDR3 loop is CASSYSMASGTYEQYF. CDR3 DNA sequence: TGTGCCAGCAGTTACTCGATGGCTAGCGGGACCTACGAGCAGTACTTC.

Ten or more counts support this clonotype. One junction end disagrees with the germline gene, perhaps due to a read error. The chain couples TRBV7-7 to TRBJ2-1; tentatively, D is TRBD1 (6 bases). The CDR3 has 14 residues. Germline values: CDR1 SSHAT, CDR2 FNYEAQ (reference sequence). DNA of the CDR3: TGTGCTAGCAGCCGGACTCCAGGGGACAATGAGCAGTTCTTC. Its protein is CASSRTPGDNEQFF.

The table lists this clonotype with many counts. This rearrangement joins TRBV5-1 to TRBJ2-5; TRBD1 aligns across 7 bases. Germline V gives CDR1 SGHRS, CDR2 YFSETQ. The ends lost 4 bases at V and 3 bases at J; junction bases unmatched: 6. The CDR3 consists of 14 residues. Here the CDR3 reads CASSAGTGEETQYF. In DNA, the CDR3 is TGCGCCAGCAGCGCAGGCACAGGGGAAGAGACCCAGTACTTC.